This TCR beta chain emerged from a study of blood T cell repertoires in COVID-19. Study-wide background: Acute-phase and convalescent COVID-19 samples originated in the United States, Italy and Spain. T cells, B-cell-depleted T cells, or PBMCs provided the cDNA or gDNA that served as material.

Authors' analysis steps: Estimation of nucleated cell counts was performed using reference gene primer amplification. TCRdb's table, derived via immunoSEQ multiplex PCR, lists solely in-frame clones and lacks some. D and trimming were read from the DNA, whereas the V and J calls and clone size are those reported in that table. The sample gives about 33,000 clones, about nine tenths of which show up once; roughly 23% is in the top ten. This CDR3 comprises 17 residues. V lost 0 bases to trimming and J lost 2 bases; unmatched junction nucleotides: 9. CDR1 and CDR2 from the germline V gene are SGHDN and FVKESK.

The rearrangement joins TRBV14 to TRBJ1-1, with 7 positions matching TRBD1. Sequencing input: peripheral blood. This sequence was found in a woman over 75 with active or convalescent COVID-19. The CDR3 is CASSQDSGTVINTEAFF. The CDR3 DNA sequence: TGTGCCAGCAGCCAAGATTCCGGGACAGTTATCAACACTGAAGCTTTCTTT.